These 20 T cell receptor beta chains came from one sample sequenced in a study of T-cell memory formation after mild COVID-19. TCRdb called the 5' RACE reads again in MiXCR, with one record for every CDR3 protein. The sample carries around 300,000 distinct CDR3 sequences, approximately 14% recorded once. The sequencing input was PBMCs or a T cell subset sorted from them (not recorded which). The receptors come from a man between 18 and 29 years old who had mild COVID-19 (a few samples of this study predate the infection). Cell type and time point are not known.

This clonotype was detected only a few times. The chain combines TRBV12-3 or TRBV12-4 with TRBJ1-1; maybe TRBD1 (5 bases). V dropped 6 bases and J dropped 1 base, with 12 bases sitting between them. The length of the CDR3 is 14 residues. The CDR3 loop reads CASRMDMSNTEAFF. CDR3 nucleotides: TGTGCCAGCAGGATGGACATGTCGAACACTGAAGCTTTCTTT.

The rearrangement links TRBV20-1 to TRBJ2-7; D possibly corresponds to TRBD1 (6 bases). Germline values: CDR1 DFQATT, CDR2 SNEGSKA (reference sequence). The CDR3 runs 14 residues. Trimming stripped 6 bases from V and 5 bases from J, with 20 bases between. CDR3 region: CSAHRRQGSDEQYF. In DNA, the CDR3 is TGCAGTGCGCATCGGAGGCAGGGGAGCGACGAGCAGTACTTC.

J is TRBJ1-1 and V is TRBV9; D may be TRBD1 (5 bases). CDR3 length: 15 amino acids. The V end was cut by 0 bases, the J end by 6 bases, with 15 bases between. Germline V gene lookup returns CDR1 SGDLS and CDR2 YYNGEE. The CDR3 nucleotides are TGTGCCAGCAGCGTAGCTGTTAATTGGGGCTCTGAAGCTTTCTTT. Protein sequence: CASSVAVNWGSEAFF.

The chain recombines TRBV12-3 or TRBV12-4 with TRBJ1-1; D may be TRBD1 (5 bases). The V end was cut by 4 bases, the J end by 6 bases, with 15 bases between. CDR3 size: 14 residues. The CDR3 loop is CASSSGLPESEAFF. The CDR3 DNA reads TGTGCCAGCAGTTCGGGACTCCCCGAATCTGAAGCTTTCTTT.

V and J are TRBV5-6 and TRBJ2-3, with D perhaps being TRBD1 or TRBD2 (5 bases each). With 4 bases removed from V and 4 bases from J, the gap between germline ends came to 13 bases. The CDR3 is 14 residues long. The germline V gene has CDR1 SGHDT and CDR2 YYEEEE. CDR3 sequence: CASSRDSSADTQYF. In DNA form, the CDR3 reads TGTGCCAGCAGCCGAGACAGTAGCGCAGATACGCAGTATTTT. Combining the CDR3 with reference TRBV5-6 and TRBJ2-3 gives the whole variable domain DAGVTQSPTHLIKTRGQQVTLRCSPKSGHDTVSWYQQALGQGPQFIFQYYEEEERQRGNFPDRFSGHQFPNYSSELNVNALLLGDSALYLCASSRDSSADTQYFGPGTRLTVL.

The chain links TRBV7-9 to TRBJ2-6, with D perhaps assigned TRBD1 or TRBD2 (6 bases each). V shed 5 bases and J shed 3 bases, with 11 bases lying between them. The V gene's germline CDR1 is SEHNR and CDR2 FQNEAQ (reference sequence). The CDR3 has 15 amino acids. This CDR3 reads CASSHGGVGANVLTF. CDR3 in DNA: TGTGCCAGCAGCCACGGGGGCGTTGGGGCCAACGTCCTGACTTTC. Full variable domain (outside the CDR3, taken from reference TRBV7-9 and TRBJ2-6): DTGVSQNPRHKITKRGQNVTFRCDPISEHNRLYWYRQTLGQGPEFLTYFQNEAQLEKSRLLSDRFSAERPKGSFSTLEIQRTEQGDSAMYLCASSHGGVGANVLTFGAGSRLTVL.

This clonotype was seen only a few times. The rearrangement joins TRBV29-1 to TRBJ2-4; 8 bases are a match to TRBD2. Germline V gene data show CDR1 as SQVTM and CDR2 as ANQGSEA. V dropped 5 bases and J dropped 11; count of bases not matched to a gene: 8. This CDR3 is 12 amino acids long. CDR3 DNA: TGCAGCGTTTCCTCCGGGAGGGGGTTTCAGTACTTC. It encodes CSVSSGRGFQYF.

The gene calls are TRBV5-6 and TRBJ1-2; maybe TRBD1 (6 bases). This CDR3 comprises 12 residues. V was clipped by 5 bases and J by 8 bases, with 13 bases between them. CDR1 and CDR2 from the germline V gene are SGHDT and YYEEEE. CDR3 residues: CASSSGDLGYTF. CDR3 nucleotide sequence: TGTGCCAGCAGTTCAGGGGATCTCGGCTACACCTTC.

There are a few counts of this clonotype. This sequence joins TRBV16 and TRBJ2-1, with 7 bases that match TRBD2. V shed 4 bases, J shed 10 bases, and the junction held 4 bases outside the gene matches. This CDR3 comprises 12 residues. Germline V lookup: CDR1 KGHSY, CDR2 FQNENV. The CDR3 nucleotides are TGTGCCAGCAGCCGGACTAGATACGAGCAGTTCTTC. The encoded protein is CASSRTRYEQFF.

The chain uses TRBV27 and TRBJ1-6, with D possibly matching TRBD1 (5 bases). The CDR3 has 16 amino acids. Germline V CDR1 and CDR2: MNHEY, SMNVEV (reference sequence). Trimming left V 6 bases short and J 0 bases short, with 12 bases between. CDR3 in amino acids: CASRPTGFSYNSPLHF. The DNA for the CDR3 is TGTGCCAGCAGACCTACAGGCTTCTCCTATAATTCACCCCTCCACTTT.

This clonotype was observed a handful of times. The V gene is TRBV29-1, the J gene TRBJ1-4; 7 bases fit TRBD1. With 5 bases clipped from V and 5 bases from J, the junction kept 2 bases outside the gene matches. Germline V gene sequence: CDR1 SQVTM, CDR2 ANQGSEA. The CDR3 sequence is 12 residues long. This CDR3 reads CSVRTGNEKLFF. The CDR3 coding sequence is TGCAGCGTTCGGACAGGAAATGAAAAACTGTTTTTT.

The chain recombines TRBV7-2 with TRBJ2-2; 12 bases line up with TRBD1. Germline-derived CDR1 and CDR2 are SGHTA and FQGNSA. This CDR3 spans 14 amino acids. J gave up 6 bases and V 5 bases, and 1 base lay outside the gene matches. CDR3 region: CASSRDRGPGELFF. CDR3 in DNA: TGTGCCAGCAGCCGGGACAGGGGGCCCGGGGAGCTGTTTTTT.

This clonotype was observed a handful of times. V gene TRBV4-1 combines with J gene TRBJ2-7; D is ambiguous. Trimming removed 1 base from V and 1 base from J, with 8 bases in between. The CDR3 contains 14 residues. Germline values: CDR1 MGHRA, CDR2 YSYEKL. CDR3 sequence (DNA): TGCGCCAGCAGCCAAGGGACCGTTTCCTACGAGCAGTACGTC. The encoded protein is CASSQGTVSYEQYV.

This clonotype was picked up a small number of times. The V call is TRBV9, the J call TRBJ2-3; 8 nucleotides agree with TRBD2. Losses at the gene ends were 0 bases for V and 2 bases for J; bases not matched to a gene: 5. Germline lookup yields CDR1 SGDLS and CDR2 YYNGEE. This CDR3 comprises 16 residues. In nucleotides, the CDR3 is TGTGCCAGCAGCGTAGCGGTAGCGGGGTTCACAGATACGCAGTATTTT. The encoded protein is CASSVAVAGFTDTQYF.

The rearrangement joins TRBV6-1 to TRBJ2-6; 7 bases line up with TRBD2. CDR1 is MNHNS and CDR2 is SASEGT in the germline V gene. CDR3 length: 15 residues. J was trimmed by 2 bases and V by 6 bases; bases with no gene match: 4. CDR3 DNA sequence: TGTGCCAGCAGGGGAGGGACCGCTGGGGCCAACGTCCTGACTTTC. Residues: CASRGGTAGANVLTF.

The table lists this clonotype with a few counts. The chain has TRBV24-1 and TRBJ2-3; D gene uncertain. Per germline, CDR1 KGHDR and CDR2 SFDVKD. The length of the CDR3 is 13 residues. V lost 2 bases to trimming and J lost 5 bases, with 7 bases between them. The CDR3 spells CATSDWVEDTQYF. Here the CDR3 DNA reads TGTGCCACCAGTGATTGGGTGGAAGATACGCAGTATTTT.

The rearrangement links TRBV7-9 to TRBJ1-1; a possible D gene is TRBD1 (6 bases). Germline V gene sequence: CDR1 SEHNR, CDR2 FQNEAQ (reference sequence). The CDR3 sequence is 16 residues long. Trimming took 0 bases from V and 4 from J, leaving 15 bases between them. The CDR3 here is CASSLAWGAWVTEAFF. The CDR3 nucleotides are TGTGCCAGCAGCTTAGCGTGGGGGGCGTGGGTCACTGAAGCTTTCTTT.

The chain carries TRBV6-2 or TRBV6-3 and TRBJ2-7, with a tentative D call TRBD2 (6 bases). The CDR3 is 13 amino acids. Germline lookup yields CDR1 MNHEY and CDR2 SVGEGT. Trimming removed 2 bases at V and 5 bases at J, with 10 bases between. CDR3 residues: CASSYRGVDEQYV. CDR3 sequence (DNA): TGTGCCAGCAGTTACCGCGGGGTGGACGAGCAGTACGTC.

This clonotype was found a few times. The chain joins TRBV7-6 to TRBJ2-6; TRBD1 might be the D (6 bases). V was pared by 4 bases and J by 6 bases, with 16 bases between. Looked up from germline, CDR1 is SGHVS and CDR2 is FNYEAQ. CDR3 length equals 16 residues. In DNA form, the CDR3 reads TGTGCCAGCAGCTCCCGGGACACTTCCTCGGCCAACGTCCTGACTTTC. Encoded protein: CASSSRDTSSANVLTF.

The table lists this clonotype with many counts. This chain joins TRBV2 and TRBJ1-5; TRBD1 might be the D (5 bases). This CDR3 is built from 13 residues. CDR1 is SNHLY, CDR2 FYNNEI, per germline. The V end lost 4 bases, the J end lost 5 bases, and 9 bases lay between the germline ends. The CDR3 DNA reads TGTGCCAGCAGTGTCTGGGGACATCAGCCCCAGCATTTT. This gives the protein CASSVWGHQPQHF.